This T cell receptor (beta chain) was retrieved from a study of blood T cell repertoires in COVID-19. Turning to the study itself: Samples of COVID-19 (acute and convalescent) were obtained from the United States, Italy and Spain.

This clone has only a few counts. V was pared by 4 bases and J by 7 bases, with 10 bases between. This CDR3 has 12 residues. CDR1 is SQVTM and CDR2 is ANQGSEA in the germline V gene. Profiling relied on immunoSEQ multiplex PCR, and the TCRdb table lists in-frame clones only, not all of them. The table records hundreds of thousands of clones, about four fifths of them present only once. Sequenced material: peripheral blood. The chain combines TRBV29-1 with TRBJ1-4; D is ambiguous. The receptor was derived from a woman aged 80 or older with COVID-19, enrolled during active disease. CDR3 in DNA: TGCAGCGTTGGGACGGGGAGTGAAAAACTGTTTTTT. Translating it yields CSVGTGSEKLFF.